A single sample is the source of the 5 T cell receptor beta chains below, sequenced in a study of T cell changes during pregnancy in multiple sclerosis. Assay: immunoSEQ multiplex PCR; the TCRdb copy retains only in-frame clones and omits some. The sample consists of just under 35,000 clones, approximately 91% of them appearing once. This specimen consisted of peripheral blood, obtained in the second trimester of pregnancy. These receptors were taken from a female donor in good health, enrolled as a control in a pregnancy study.

This rearrangement joins TRBV5-1 to TRBJ2-1, with 11 bases that match TRBD2. The germline gives CDR1 SGHRS, CDR2 YFSETQ. Trimming took 4 bases from V and 8 from J; bases not matched to a gene: 5. The CDR3 runs 14 residues. The CDR3 spells CASSGLAGGDEQFF. The DNA of the CDR3 is TGCGCCAGCAGCGGTCTAGCGGGAGGCGATGAGCAGTTCTTC.

The gene calls are TRBV5-6 and TRBJ2-2; D remains ambiguous. The CDR3 runs to 15 residues. V lost 3 bases and J lost 1, with 10 bases in between. CDR1 and CDR2 (germline): SGHDT, YYEEEE. The CDR3 DNA reads TGTGCCAGCAGCTGGTGGGCAGGGAACACCGGGGAGCTGTTTTTT. The encoded protein is CASSWWAGNTGELFF.

V is TRBV6-5 and J is TRBJ2-1, with D perhaps TRBD1 (6 bases). The germline CDR1 and CDR2 sequences are MNHEY and SVGAGI. The CDR3 extends over 13 amino acids. V was cut by 6 bases and J by 7 bases, with 13 bases left in between. The CDR3 loop reads CASRRTGKNEQFF. The CDR3 DNA is TGTGCCAGCAGACGTACAGGGAAGAATGAGCAGTTCTTC.

The V gene is TRBV5-1, the J gene TRBJ2-7; D might be TRBD2 (6 bases). With 2 bases removed from V and 1 base from J, the gap between germline ends came to 16 bases. Germline V gives CDR1 SGHRS, CDR2 YFSETQ. The CDR3 length is 16 residues. CDR3 nucleotides: TGCGCCAGCAGCTTACCAGAGGGGAGGCCGTCCTACGAGCAGTACTTC. This sequence encodes CASSLPEGRPSYEQYF.

This clone was seen just once. This sequence joins TRBV7-6 and TRBJ2-7, with a possible D match to TRBD2 (6 bases). The CDR3 spans 13 residues. The germline CDR1 and CDR2 sequences are SGHVS and FNYEAQ. Trimming stripped 0 bases from V and 6 bases from J, with 9 bases between. The CDR3 loop is CASSLAGGVEQYF. DNA for the CDR3: TGTGCCAGCAGCTTAGCTGGAGGGGTCGAGCAGTACTTC. Filled out from reference TRBV7-6 and TRBJ2-7, the complete variable domain reads GAGVSQSPRYKVTKRGQDVALRCDPISGHVSLYWYRQALGQGPEFLTYFNYEAQQDKSGLPNDRFSAERPEGSISTLTIQRTEQRDSAMYRCASSLAGGVEQYFGPGTRLTVT.